Following are 11 T cell receptor beta chains from one sample sequenced in a study of T cells after yellow fever vaccination. TCRdb fed the 5' RACE reads into MiXCR, producing one record per CDR3 protein. The sample consists of some 320,000 distinct CDR3 sequences, approximately 4% of them appearing once. The sample consisted of PBMCs, taken 5 days after the yellow fever booster vaccination. These receptors originate from a man aged 18 to 30 who received the YFV17D yellow fever vaccine.

This clonotype was seen at least ten times. This sequence joins TRBV15 and TRBJ2-2; D call uncertain. The V end lost 0 bases, the J end lost 9 bases, and 11 bases lay between the germline ends. There are 14 residues in the CDR3. The germline V gene encodes CDR1 LNHNV and CDR2 YYDKDF (reference sequence). The CDR3 here is CATSRDMSPRELFF. CDR3 sequence (DNA): TGTGCCACCAGCAGAGATATGAGTCCCCGGGAGCTGTTTTTT.

This clonotype occurred a few times. The chain recombines TRBV6-2 or TRBV6-3 with TRBJ2-7; no clear D. The length of the CDR3 is 18 residues. Trimming stripped 0 bases from V and 0 bases from J, with 18 bases between. Per the germline V gene, CDR1 is MNHEY and CDR2 is SVGEGT. CDR3 loop: CASSYSQREKSSSYEQYF. CDR3 DNA sequence: TGTGCCAGCAGTTACTCGCAACGAGAGAAATCTAGCTCCTACGAGCAGTACTTC.

This clonotype was seen a handful of times. This chain joins TRBV9 and TRBJ2-5, with D maybe TRBD1 (6 bases). V lost 4 bases and J 2 bases, leaving 15 bases between the germline ends. CDR3 length equals 15 residues. The germline gives CDR1 SGDLS, CDR2 YYNGEE. The CDR3: CASSPRIGQQETQYF. CDR3 bases: TGTGCCAGCAGCCCAAGGATAGGACAGCAAGAGACCCAGTACTTC. Full variable domain (outside the CDR3, taken from reference TRBV9 and TRBJ2-5): DSGVTQTPKHLITATGQRVTLRCSPRSGDLSVYWYQQSLDQGLQFLIQYYNGEERAKGNILERFSAQQFPDLHSELNLSSLELGDSALYFCASSPRIGQQETQYFGPGTRLLVL.

This clonotype showed up many times. V usage is TRBV7-2 and J usage is TRBJ2-5; no clear D gene. CDR1 and CDR2 (germline): SGHTA, FQGNSA. Trimming stripped 6 bases from V and 7 bases from J, with 12 bases between. The CDR3 sequence is 12 residues long. The CDR3 sequence is CASRESVGTQYF. The DNA of the CDR3 is TGTGCCAGCAGGGAGTCGGTGGGGACCCAGTACTTC.

The DNA for the CDR3 is TGTGCCAGCAGCTTAGATCGGAGGGACACTGAAGCTTTCTTT. It codes for CASSLDRRDTEAFF. V is TRBV11-2 and J is TRBJ1-1; D ambiguous. Germline CDR1 reads SGHAT; CDR2 reads FQNNGV. CDR3 size: 14 residues. Trimming removed 0 bases at V and 3 bases at J, with 8 bases between.

This clonotype was counted many times. The V and J genes are TRBV20-1 and TRBJ2-3; no firm D call. Germline CDR1 is DFQATT and CDR2 is SNEGSKA (reference sequence). CDR3 length equals 14 residues. Trimming removed 0 bases at V and 0 bases at J, with 7 bases between. CDR3 sequence reads: CSARDGSSTDTQYF. The CDR3 nucleotides are TGCAGTGCTAGAGACGGGTCTAGCACAGATACGCAGTATTTT.

This clonotype turned up a few times. V usage is TRBV7-2 and J usage is TRBJ2-5; TRBD1 agrees at 9 bases. Germline CDR1 reads SGHTA; CDR2 reads FQGNSA. V was pared by 5 bases and J by 4 bases, with 5 bases of the junction left unmatched. This CDR3 comprises 14 residues. The CDR3 nucleotides are TGTGCCAGCAGCCCCCGGACAGGGGCAGAGACCCAGTACTTC. It is translated as CASSPRTGAETQYF.

In this sample, this clonotype turned up many times. V and J are TRBV6-5 and TRBJ2-1; 8 bases agree with TRBD1. Germline V gives CDR1 MNHEY, CDR2 SVGAGI. The CDR3 covers 15 residues. After removal of 4 bases from V and 4 bases from J, the junction contained 6 bases not matched to a gene. The CDR3 nucleotides read TGTGCCAGCAGTTTATGGGACAGGCCATACAATGAGCAGTTCTTC. The encoded protein is CASSLWDRPYNEQFF.

This clonotype was found many times. This chain joins TRBV7-9 and TRBJ2-5; D is undetermined. Germline V lookup: CDR1 SEHNR, CDR2 FQNEAQ (reference sequence). There are 14 residues in the CDR3. V lost 6 bases and J 4 bases, leaving 15 bases between the germline ends. As DNA, the CDR3 is TGTGCCAGCAGTCCGTCGCTGGGGTCAGAGACCCAGTACTTC. Amino acids: CASSPSLGSETQYF.

This clonotype was seen ten or more times. The V and J genes are TRBV27 and TRBJ1-2; D possibly corresponds to TRBD1 (6 bases). CDR1 and CDR2 from the germline V gene are MNHEY and SMNVEV (reference sequence). V was cut by 2 bases and J by 5 bases, with 12 bases left in between. The CDR3 consists of 14 residues. The CDR3 sequence is CASSLNDGQYGYTF. The CDR3 DNA reads as TGTGCCAGCAGTTTAAACGACGGACAGTATGGCTACACCTTC.

V gene TRBV4-1 combines with J gene TRBJ2-7, with D uncertain. With 1 base removed from V and 0 bases from J, the gap between germline ends came to 10 bases. Looked up from germline, CDR1 is MGHRA and CDR2 is YSYEKL. This CDR3 is built from 15 residues. CDR3 DNA: TGCGCCAGCAGCCAAGTCGCCGGGCACTCCTACGAGCAGTACTTC. Protein sequence: CASSQVAGHSYEQYF.